The rows below give T cell receptor beta chains drawn from one sample of a study of blood T cell repertoires in COVID-19. The data were produced by immunoSEQ multiplex PCR, yet TCRdb's version contains in-frame clones alone and is incomplete. The sample yields some 170,000 clones, approximately 86% seen once. The source material was peripheral blood. Receptor source: a woman in her fifties or sixties with acute or convalescent COVID-19. The CDR3 runs from the conserved cysteine through the conserved F or W. Fields, in order: J gene, D gene, clone size, V gene, CDR3 DNA, CDR3 protein. The D gene is left open where the match is weak. Not every row has a clone size; where given, it reads once, few, many or a size class.

>TRBJ2-1|TRBD1|once|TRBV5-1
TGCGCCAGCAGCTTTGCCCGGGACAGGGGGGGCAATGAGCAGTTCTTC
CASSFARDRGGNEQFF
>TRBJ2-7|TRBD2|.|TRBV7-2
TGTGCCAGCAGCTTAGGCGGGAGTGGGGCTTACGAGCAGTACTTC
CASSLGGSGAYEQYF
>TRBJ2-3|TRBD2|.|TRBV6-4
TGTGCCAGCAGTGCGACGACTAGCGGGGGGGCCCAAGATACGCAGTATTTT
CASSATTSGGAQDTQYF
>TRBJ1-2|.|.|TRBV19
TGTGCCAGTAGTATAGGGAGGGAGTGGACCGGCTACACCTTC
CASSIGREWTGYTF
>TRBJ2-1|.|.|TRBV11-3
TGTGCCAGCAGCCGGTCCCGGGGGGGACAGCGAGGCAATGAGCAGTTCTTC
CASSRSRGGQRGNEQFF
>TRBJ1-2|.|.|TRBV20-1
TGCAGTGCGGGGGGGCTCGATGGCTACACCTTC
CSAGGLDGYTF
>TRBJ2-3|TRBD2|.|TRBV19
TGTGCCAGTAGTCATCCCGGACTAGGCACAGATACGCAGTATTTT
CASSHPGLGTDTQYF
>TRBJ1-2|.|.|TRBV24-1
TGTGCCACCAGTGGCCAGGGTGGTGATGGCTACACCTTC
CATSGQGGDGYTF
>TRBJ1-1|.|.|TRBV6-5
TGTGCCAGCAGTTACTCCTTGAACACTGAAGCTTTCTTT
CASSYSLNTEAFF
>TRBJ1-6|TRBD1|.|TRBV7-2
TGTGCCAGCAGCTTACATCCAGGGGGGAGTTCACCCCTCCACTTT
CASSLHPGGSSPLHF
>TRBJ2-7|TRBD1|.|TRBV7-2
TGTGCCAGCAGAGAACAGGGGTACGACTACGAGCAGTACTTC
CASREQGYDYEQYF
>TRBJ2-3|.|.|TRBV11-3
TGTGCCAGCAGCTTAGCCCAGCGAGGTTCAGATACGCAGTATTTT
CASSLAQRGSDTQYF
>TRBJ2-2|.|.|TRBV6-5
TGTGCCAGCAGTTACTTAGCGAACACCGGGGAGCTGTTTTTT
CASSYLANTGELFF
>TRBJ2-7|TRBD2|.|TRBV7-9
TGTGCCAGCAGCTTAGTTGGAAGCGGGAGTGCGATCGAGCAGTACTTC
CASSLVGSGSAIEQYF
>TRBJ2-5|.|.|TRBV24-1
TGTGCCACCAGTGATACGAACGGGGAGACCCAGTACTTC
CATSDTNGETQYF
>TRBJ1-6|TRBD1|once|TRBV7-8
TGTGCCAGCAGGCGGGACAGGGGCTCCTATAATTCACCCCTCCACTTT
CASRRDRGSYNSPLHF
>TRBJ2-1|TRBD2|once|TRBV27
TGTGCCAGCTTCCGGACTAGCGGGATTTATGGCCTGGGGAATGAGCAGTTCTTC
CASFRTSGIYGLGNEQFF
>TRBJ1-2|.|.|TRBV4-1
TGCGCCAGCAGCCAAGACCCCGCTCCGGGACTGTTAAACTATGGCTACACCTTC
CASSQDPAPGLLNYGYTF
>TRBJ1-2|TRBD1|.|TRBV10-3
TGTGCCATCAGTGGGGGGACAGGGGGCGCCCTTGGCTACACCTTC
CAISGGTGGALGYTF
>TRBJ2-6|.|once|TRBV5-1
TGCGCCAGCAGCTCCCAGTACTCTGGGGCCAACGTCCTGACTTTC
CASSSQYSGANVLTF
>TRBJ1-1|.|.|TRBV3-1/TRBV3-2
TGTGCCAGCAGTCCCTACTCGAACACTGAAGCTTTCTTT
CASSPYSNTEAFF
>TRBJ1-4|TRBD1|.|TRBV18
TGTGCCAGCTCACCTCGACAGGGGACTAATGAAAAACTGTTTTTT
CASSPRQGTNEKLFF
>TRBJ2-3|TRBD1|.|TRBV29-1
TGCAGCCACACCCAAGGGGGCAAAGGCACAGATACGCAGTATTTT
CSHTQGGKGTDTQYF
>TRBJ2-1|.|.|TRBV4-2
TGTGCCAGCAGCCAAGATCCGACTTTACCTCCGTTCTTC
CASSQDPTLPPFF
>TRBJ2-4|.|.|TRBV5-1
TGCGCCAGCAGGAGTTCGACAGGAAACATTCAGTACTTC
CASRSSTGNIQYF
>TRBJ1-2|.|.|TRBV5-8
TGTGCCAGCAGCCGAGGGGGGGGCCCTAACTATGGCTACACCTTC
CASSRGGGPNYGYTF